This record covers a single T cell receptor (beta chain). No antigen is known for it. Germline V gene lookup returns CDR1 LNHDA and CDR2 SQIVND (reference sequence). CDR3 length equals 14 residues. Trimming pared 7 bases from V and 0 bases from J, leaving 10 bases between. This sample stems from a study of cytomegalovirus exposure and HLA in healthy donors. The wider study: Genetic ancestry analysis placed approximately 79% of the 398 donors that were genotyped in the Caucasian-associated cluster.

Researchers ran the PCR with 60 Vbeta and 13 Jbeta primers. Profiled with immunoSEQ multiplex PCR; TCRdb holds only in-frame clones, not every one. The table records 180,000 or so clones, about 80% of them present only once. Findings and limits, study-wide: Only CMV serostatus was available as immune exposure information.

The genes are TRBV19 and TRBJ1-5; possible D gene TRBD1, 6 bases. The sample taken for sequencing was PBMCs. This clonotype was obtained from a middle-aged man in good health and CMV-seronegative. The CDR3 coding sequence is TGTGCCAGTACCGGGACACCTAGCAATCAGCCCCAGCATTTT. Its protein is CASTGTPSNQPQHF. Supplemented by reference TRBV19 and TRBJ1-5, the full variable domain reads DGGITQSPKYLFRKEGQNVTLSCEQNLNHDAMYWYRQDPGQGLRLIYYSQIVNDFQKGDIAEGYSVSREKKESFPLTVTSAQKNPTAFYLCASTGTPSNQPQHFGDGTRLSIL.